Following are 3 T cell receptor beta chains from one sample sequenced in a study of patients and donors after allogeneic stem cell transplantation. TCRdb reprocessed the RT-PCR reads via MiXCR and lists one record per CDR3 protein. The sample yields 190,000 or so distinct CDR3 sequences, about 37% seen once. The specimen sequenced was blood, either unsorted or a sorted T cell fraction (not recorded which). All receptors come from a human donor who was either an allogeneic HSCT recipient or a stem cell or donor lymphocyte infusion donor (not recorded which). It is not recorded whose cells these are; they may come from a transplant donor.

The V and J genes are TRBV29-1 and TRBJ1-1; D possibly corresponds to TRBD1 (5 bases). The CDR3 loop spans 16 amino acids. The germline gives CDR1 SQVTM, CDR2 ANQGSEA. V shed 4 bases and J shed 4 bases, with 22 bases lying between them. CDR3 sequence (DNA): TGCAGCGTTGGTGGGACCCGTCAAAGTTTCCCCACTGAAGCTTTCTTT. This codes for CSVGGTRQSFPTEAFF.

The chain employs TRBV10-3 and TRBJ1-2, with D tentatively TRBD1 (5 bases). Germline lookup yields CDR1 ENHRY and CDR2 SYGVKD. The germline V and J ends were trimmed by 7 bases and 7 bases, with 22 bases remaining between them. The CDR3 is 15 amino acids. The CDR3 region has the DNA TGTGCCATCACGTACCGTGATGGGACGGGAGGTGGCTACACCTTC. Amino acid sequence: CAITYRDGTGGGYTF.

The genes are TRBV29-1 and TRBJ2-5; 8 bases line up with TRBD1. V lost 7 bases to trimming and J lost 5 bases; unmatched junction nucleotides: 9. The CDR3 is 13 amino acids. Germline CDR1 and CDR2: SQVTM and ANQGSEA. CDR3 nucleotides: TGCAGCGCCAGGACAGGGCCAGGGGAGACCCAGTACTTC. Protein product: CSARTGPGETQYF.